The 10 T cell receptor beta chains reported below all come from one sample, sequenced in a study of graft-versus-host responses after intestinal transplantation (dated by TCRdb to the early 2020s). Libraries were prepared through the immunoSEQ multiplex PCR assay. The immuneACCESS repertoire file appears here via TCRdb, limited to in-frame rearrangements. These files lack a portion of the clones; in checked studies, under half of the deficit traces to unresolved V genes, and the cause of the others is not known. For this sample there are 6,000 to 9,000 clones; around 30% appear just once. Clones ranked in the top ten supply about 4% of the sample. The label giving this sample's time point can be read as: cells obtained before transplantation from donor or recipient. The sequenced sample was alloreactive CD4+ T cells from a mixed lymphocyte reaction culture, obtained before transplantation. The cell subset or site label, as the study defines it: CFSE-low proliferating T cells sorted from roughly six-day pre-transplant mixed lymphocyte reaction (GvH or HvG direction). Source of these receptors: a human patient who was an organ donor for intestinal transplantation.

The chain has TRBV2 and TRBJ2-5; 8 bases map to TRBD1. The trim removed 5 bases at V and 7 bases at J, leaving 6 bases unmatched. The CDR3 has 13 amino acids. Per the germline V gene, CDR1 is SNHLY and CDR2 is FYNNEI. The CDR3 DNA reads as TGTGCCAGCAGTAACAGGGGGATGGGGACCCAGTACTTC. Protein sequence: CASSNRGMGTQYF. The full variable domain, its missing parts supplied by reference TRBV2 and TRBJ2-5, is EPEVTQTPSHQVTQMGQEVILRCVPISNHLYFYWYRQILGQKVEFLVSFYNNEISEKSEIFDDQFSVERPDGSNFTLKIRSTKLEDSAMYFCASSNRGMGTQYFGPGTRLLVL.

V gene TRBV11-3 combines with J gene TRBJ2-7, with TRBD2 matching 7 bases. The germline CDR1 and CDR2 sequences are SGHNT and YENEEA. The ends lost 3 bases at V and 5 bases at J; junction bases unmatched: 7. The CDR3 runs to 14 residues. The CDR3 DNA is TGTGCCAGCAGCTTTTATGCGCGGGGGAACGAGCAGTACTTC. This gives the protein CASSFYARGNEQYF.

The genes are TRBV5-6 and TRBJ1-5; D is undetermined. This CDR3 contains 16 residues. Trimming removed 0 bases from V and 4 bases from J, with 14 bases in between. Germline loops: CDR1 SGHDT, CDR2 YYEEEE. CDR3 coding DNA: TGTGCCAGCAGCTTGGGAGTAGAGGGCCCAAATCAGCCCCAGCATTTT. Encoded protein: CASSLGVEGPNQPQHF.

The chain uses TRBV6-5 and TRBJ1-1; no clear D gene. CDR1 is MNHEY, CDR2 SVGAGI, per germline. The CDR3 length is 14 residues. V lost 6 bases to trimming and J lost 6 bases, with 17 bases between them. The DNA of the CDR3 is TGTGCCAGCAGGATACAATTGGCGGTTCCTGAAGCTTTCTTT. Translated, it gives CASRIQLAVPEAFF.

The CDR3 DNA reads as TGTGCCAGCAGTCACCGACAGGCCTCCAGGCTTCCACAGTACTTC. The encoded protein is CASSHRQASRLPQYF. The J gene is TRBJ2-7, the V gene TRBV6-1; TRBD1 might be the D (6 bases). Germline lookup yields CDR1 MNHNS and CDR2 SASEGT. Deletions cut 5 bases from V and 10 bases from J, with 24 bases between. The length of the CDR3 is 15 residues.

V usage is TRBV7-2 and J usage is TRBJ2-5; 7 bases agree with TRBD2. The junction had 7 bases not matched to a gene; V was cut back by 5 bases and J by 1 base. Germline V gives CDR1 SGHTA, CDR2 FQGNSA. The CDR3 is 15 amino acids. DNA of the CDR3: TGTGCCAGCAGCCCCAGGACTAGTCCCCAAGAGACCCAGTACTTC. Amino acids: CASSPRTSPQETQYF.

This clone is medium-sized. The rearrangement uses TRBV1 and TRBJ2-3; the table's TRBD2 call for D was not verified on the DNA. TRBV1 is a pseudogene segment. The CDR3 runs 15 residues. The CDR3, as DNA: TGCACCAGCAGCCAAGATTGGCTAGCCGTCAGAACGCAGTATTTT. Translated, it gives CTSSQDWLAVRTQYF.

The table lists this clone with a few counts. J is TRBJ1-3 and V is TRBV28; no reliable D call. There are 11 residues in the CDR3. The V and J ends lost 6 bases and 10 bases respectively, with 10 bases between them. Germline-derived CDR1 and CDR2 are MDHEN and SYDVKM. The CDR3 sequence is CASSQAATIYF. The CDR3 coding sequence is TGTGCCAGCAGCCAAGCGGCAACCATATATTTT.

J is TRBJ1-5 and V is TRBV13; no clear D gene. This CDR3 has 13 amino acids. The ends were cut back, 2 bases at V and 7 bases at J, with 9 bases in the middle. From germline, CDR1 is PRHDT and CDR2 FYEKMQ (reference sequence). CDR3 residues: CASSLTLGQPQHF. The DNA of the CDR3 is TGTGCCAGCAGCTTAACACTAGGGCAGCCCCAGCATTTT.

This chain links TRBV20-1 with TRBJ2-4; D unresolved. V was shortened by 2 bases and J by 14 bases, with 10 bases between the two germline ends. The germline CDR1 and CDR2 sequences are DFQATT and SNEGSKA (reference sequence). This CDR3 has 10 amino acids. CDR3 in amino acids: CSARSPTEYF. The CDR3 coding sequence is TGCAGTGCTAGAAGCCCGACTGAGTACTTC.